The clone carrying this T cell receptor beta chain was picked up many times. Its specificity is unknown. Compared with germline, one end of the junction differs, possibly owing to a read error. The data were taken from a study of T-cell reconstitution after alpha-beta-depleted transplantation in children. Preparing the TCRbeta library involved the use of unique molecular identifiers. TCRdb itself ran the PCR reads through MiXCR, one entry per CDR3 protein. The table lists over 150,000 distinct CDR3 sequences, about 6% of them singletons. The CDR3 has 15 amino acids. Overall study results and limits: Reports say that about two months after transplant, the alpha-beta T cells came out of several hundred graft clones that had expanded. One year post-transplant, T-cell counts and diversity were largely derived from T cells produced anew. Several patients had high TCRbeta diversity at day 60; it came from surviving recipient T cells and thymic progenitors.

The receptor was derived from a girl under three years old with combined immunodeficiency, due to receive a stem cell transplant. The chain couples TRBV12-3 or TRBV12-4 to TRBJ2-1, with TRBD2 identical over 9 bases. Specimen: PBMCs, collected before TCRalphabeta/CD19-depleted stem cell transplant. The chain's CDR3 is CASSLAGVTYNEQFF. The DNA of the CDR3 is TGTGCCAGCAGCTTAGCGGGGGTCACCTACAATGAGCAGTTCTTC.